The rows below give T cell receptor beta chains drawn from one sample of a study of T cell responses to AZD1222 COVID-19 vaccine. Generated by immunoSEQ multiplex PCR, the TCRdb table keeps only in-frame clones and is missing some. The sample has some 100,000 clones; around 90% are singletons. The input for sequencing was peripheral blood, taken on day 0 of MenACWY control vaccination. The origin of the receptors is an adult in good health. Both conserved end residues are part of each CDR3. Each record gives: clone size, J gene, V gene, D gene, CDR3 protein, CDR3 DNA. The D gene is left open where the match is weak. Not every row has a clone size; where given, it reads once, few, many or a size class.

. | TRBJ2-7 | TRBV6-4 | TRBD1 | CASSKGGGQYF | TGTGCCAGCAGTAAAGGGGGCGGGCAGTACTTC
. | TRBJ1-4 | TRBV19 | . | CASRRAGGGEKLFF | TGTGCCAGTAGGCGCGCGGGGGGAGGTGAAAAACTGTTTTTT
. | TRBJ2-7 | TRBV9 | TRBD1 | CASSTRTGEQYF | TGTGCCAGCAGCACCCGGACAGGGGAGCAGTACTTC
. | TRBJ2-3 | TRBV7-6 | . | CASSLVGFPDTQYF | TGTGCCAGCAGCTTAGTTGGGTTCCCAGATACGCAGTATTTT
few | TRBJ2-2 | TRBV7-9 | . | CASSFGSNTGELFF | TGTGCCAGCAGCTTCGGGTCCAACACCGGGGAGCTGTTTTTT
. | TRBJ1-5 | TRBV19 | . | CASSLLSGNQPQHF | TGTGCCAGTAGTCTTTTAAGTGGCAATCAGCCCCAGCATTTT
. | TRBJ1-1 | TRBV7-9 | . | CASSYDDRYTEAFF | TGTGCCAGCAGCTACGATGACAGATACACTGAAGCTTTCTTT
once | TRBJ2-2 | TRBV19 | TRBD2 | CATLGRGGGSTGELFF | TGTGCCACCCTTGGGCGGGGGGGCGGAAGCACCGGGGAGCTGTTTTTT
. | TRBJ2-3 | TRBV4-3 | . | CASSQDLPRTDLHDTQYF | TGCGCCAGCAGCCAAGATTTACCCAGGACAGACCTCCACGATACGCAGTATTTT
. | TRBJ2-3 | TRBV7-6 | . | CASSFSGADTQYF | TGTGCCAGCAGCTTCTCAGGCGCAGATACGCAGTATTTT
. | TRBJ1-1 | TRBV5-4 | . | CASSTTTAVKAFF | TGTGCCAGCAGCACAACGACCGCCGTGAAAGCTTTCTTT
. | TRBJ1-1 | TRBV9 | . | CASTLGQGMNTEAFF | TGTGCCAGCACCCTAGGGCAGGGAATGAACACTGAAGCTTTCTTT
. | TRBJ1-2 | TRBV4-1 | TRBD1 | CASSQHTLEIRRLDRGRYGYTF | TGCGCCAGCAGCCAACATACGCTCGAGATACGGAGATTGGACAGGGGGCGATATGGCTACACCTTC
. | TRBJ2-7 | TRBV7-2 | . | CASRRELGTYEQYF | TGTGCCAGCAGAAGGGAGTTGGGGACCTACGAGCAGTACTTC
. | TRBJ1-2 | TRBV28 | . | CASSLSAQPYGYTF | TGTGCCAGCAGTTTATCCGCACAGCCCTATGGCTACACCTTC
. | TRBJ2-1 | TRBV6-5 | . | CASRAPGNEQFF | TGTGCCAGCAGAGCGCCCGGCAATGAGCAGTTCTTC
. | TRBJ1-5 | TRBV7-9 | TRBD1 | CASRAGGGQPQHF | TGTGCCAGCAGAGCAGGGGGCGGTCAGCCCCAGCATTTT
. | TRBJ2-3 | TRBV14 | . | CASSHYGDTQYF | TGTGCCAGCAGCCACTACGGGGATACGCAGTATTTT
. | TRBJ1-2 | TRBV19 | . | CASRLETANYGYTF | TGTGCCAGTCGGCTCGAGACAGCCAACTATGGCTACACCTTC
. | TRBJ2-7 | TRBV7-2 | TRBD1 | CASSFSSGTGWYEQYF | TGTGCCAGCAGCTTCAGCTCGGGGACAGGGTGGTACGAGCAGTACTTC
. | TRBJ2-1 | TRBV5-4 | TRBD1 | CASGTEVYNEQFF | TGTGCCAGCGGGACAGAGGTCTACAATGAGCAGTTCTTC
once | TRBJ1-2 | TRBV3-1/TRBV3-2 | . | CASSQVPGDYGYTF | TGTGCCAGCAGCCAAGTACCAGGGGATTATGGCTACACCTTC
. | TRBJ2-7 | TRBV6-2/TRBV6-3 | . | CASSSQRANGVYEQYF | TGTGCCAGCAGTTCACAGAGGGCCAACGGGGTCTACGAGCAGTACTTC
. | TRBJ2-1 | TRBV24-1 | . | CATSDRGLYNEQFF | TGTGCCACCAGTGATCGCGGCTTATACAATGAGCAGTTCTTC
. | TRBJ2-6 | TRBV7-2 | . | CASDPGAGAPGANVLTF | TGTGCCAGCGACCCCGGAGCAGGGGCGCCCGGGGCCAACGTCCTGACTTTC
. | TRBJ1-3 | TRBV5-5 | TRBD1 | CASSLRTGQVGNTIYF | TGTGCCAGCAGCTTACGGACAGGTCAAGTCGGAAACACCATATATTTT
. | TRBJ2-7 | TRBV12-3/TRBV12-4 | . | CASTQEVGEQYF | TGTGCCAGCACCCAGGAGGTCGGGGAGCAGTACTTC
. | TRBJ1-1 | TRBV11-2 | TRBD1 | CASSLADRGGEAFF | TGTGCCAGCAGCTTAGCCGACAGGGGCGGTGAAGCTTTCTTT
. | TRBJ2-2 | TRBV7-3 | TRBD1 | CASRGTGDTGELFF | TGTGCCAGCAGAGGGACAGGCGACACCGGGGAGCTGTTTTTT
once | TRBJ2-7 | TRBV5-1 | TRBD1 | CASSLSLGQVPYEQYF | TGCGCCAGCAGCCTTTCTCTGGGACAGGTTCCCTACGAGCAGTACTTC
. | TRBJ1-5 | TRBV19 | . | CASSWGGRKPQHF | TGTGCCAGTAGTTGGGGGGGGAGGAAGCCCCAGCATTTT
once | TRBJ1-2 | TRBV19 | TRBD1 | CASSIRDRDNYGYTF | TGTGCCAGTAGTATCCGGGACAGGGATAACTATGGCTACACCTTC
. | TRBJ2-1 | TRBV5-1 | TRBD2 | CASSEAGGANNEQFF | TGCGCCAGCAGTGAGGCGGGAGGGGCCAACAATGAGCAGTTCTTC
. | TRBJ1-4 | TRBV28 | . | CASSLSGTATNEKLFF | TGTGCCAGCAGTTTAAGCGGCACAGCAACTAATGAAAAACTGTTTTTT
once | TRBJ1-5 | TRBV28 | . | CASSLIAGVLGQPQHF | TGTGCCAGCAGTTTAATCGCAGGGGTGCTCGGTCAGCCCCAGCATTTT
. | TRBJ1-3 | TRBV29-1 | . | CSVVWGTIYF | TGCAGCGTTGTATGGGGGACCATATATTTT
. | TRBJ2-3 | TRBV4-3 | TRBD2 | CASSQNAGAPDTQYF | TGCGCCAGCAGCCAAAATGCGGGAGCACCAGATACGCAGTATTTT